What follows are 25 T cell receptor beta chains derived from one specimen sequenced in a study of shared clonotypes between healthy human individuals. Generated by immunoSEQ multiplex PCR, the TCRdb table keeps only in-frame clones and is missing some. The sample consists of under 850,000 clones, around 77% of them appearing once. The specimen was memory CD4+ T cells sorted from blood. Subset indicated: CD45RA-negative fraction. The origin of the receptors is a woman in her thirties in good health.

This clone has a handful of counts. CDR3 sequence (DNA): TGTGCCAGCAAATTATCGGGTTATGGCTACACCTTC. Translating it yields CASKLSGYGYTF. The V and J genes are TRBV2 and TRBJ1-2, with D unclear. This CDR3 region has 12 residues. The germline V gene encodes CDR1 SNHLY and CDR2 FYNNEI. The germline V and J ends were trimmed by 7 bases and 5 bases, with 11 bases remaining between them.

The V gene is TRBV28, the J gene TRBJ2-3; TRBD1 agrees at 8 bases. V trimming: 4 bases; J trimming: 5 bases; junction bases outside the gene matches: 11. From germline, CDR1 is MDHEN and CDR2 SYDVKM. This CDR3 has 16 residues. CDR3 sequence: CASSYDRDRFKDTQYF. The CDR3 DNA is TGTGCCAGCAGTTACGACCGGGACAGGTTCAAAGATACGCAGTATTTT.

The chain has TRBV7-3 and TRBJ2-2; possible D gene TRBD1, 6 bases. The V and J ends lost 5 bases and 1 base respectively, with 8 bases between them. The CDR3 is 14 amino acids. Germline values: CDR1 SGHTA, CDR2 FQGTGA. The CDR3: CASSQQGNTGELFF. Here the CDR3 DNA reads TGTGCCAGCAGCCAACAGGGGAACACCGGGGAGCTGTTTTTT.

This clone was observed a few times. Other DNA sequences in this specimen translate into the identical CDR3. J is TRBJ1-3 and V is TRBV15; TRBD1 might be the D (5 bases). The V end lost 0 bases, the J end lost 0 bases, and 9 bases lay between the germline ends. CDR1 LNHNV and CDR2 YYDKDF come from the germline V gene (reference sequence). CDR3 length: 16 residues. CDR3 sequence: CATSRDLGGSGNTIYF. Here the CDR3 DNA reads TGTGCCACCAGCAGAGATTTGGGGGGCTCTGGAAACACCATATATTTT.

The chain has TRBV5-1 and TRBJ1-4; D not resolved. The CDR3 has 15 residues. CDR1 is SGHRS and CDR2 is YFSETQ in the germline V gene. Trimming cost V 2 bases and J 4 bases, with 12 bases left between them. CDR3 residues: CASSLVAGINEKLFF. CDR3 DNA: TGCGCCAGCAGCTTAGTTGCGGGGATTAATGAAAAACTGTTTTTT.

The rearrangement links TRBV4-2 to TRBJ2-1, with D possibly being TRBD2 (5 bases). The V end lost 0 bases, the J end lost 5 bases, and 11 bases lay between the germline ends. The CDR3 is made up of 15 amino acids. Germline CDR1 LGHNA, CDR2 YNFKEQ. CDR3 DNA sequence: TGTGCCAGCAGCCAAGATCTAAACGGGAACAATGAGCAGTTCTTC. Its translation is CASSQDLNGNNEQFF.

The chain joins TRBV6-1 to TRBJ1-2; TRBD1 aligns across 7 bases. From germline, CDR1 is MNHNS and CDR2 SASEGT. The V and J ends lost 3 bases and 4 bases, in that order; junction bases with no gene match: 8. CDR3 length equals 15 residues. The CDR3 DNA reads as TGTGCCAGCAGTGAGGGACAGATTGTCGCCTATGGCTACACCTTC. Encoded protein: CASSEGQIVAYGYTF.

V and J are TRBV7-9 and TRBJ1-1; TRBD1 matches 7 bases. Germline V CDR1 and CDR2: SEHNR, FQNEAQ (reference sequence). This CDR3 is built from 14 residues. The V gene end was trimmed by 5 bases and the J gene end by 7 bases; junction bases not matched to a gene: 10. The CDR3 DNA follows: TGTGCCAGCAGCCGCGGGACAGTTATTTATGAAGCTTTCTTT. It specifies CASSRGTVIYEAFF.

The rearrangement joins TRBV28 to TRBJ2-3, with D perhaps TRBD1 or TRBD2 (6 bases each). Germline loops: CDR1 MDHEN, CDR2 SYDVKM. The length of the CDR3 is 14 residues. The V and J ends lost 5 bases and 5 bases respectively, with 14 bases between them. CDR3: CASSPRRGVDTQYF. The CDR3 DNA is TGTGCCAGCAGTCCCCGAAGGGGGGTAGATACGCAGTATTTT.

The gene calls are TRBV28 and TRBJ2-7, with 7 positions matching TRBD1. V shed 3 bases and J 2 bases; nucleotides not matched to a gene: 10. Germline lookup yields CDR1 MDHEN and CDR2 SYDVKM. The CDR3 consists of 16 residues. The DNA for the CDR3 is TGTGCCAGCAGTTTTGCGATACTAGACAGGGCCTACGAGCAGTACTTC. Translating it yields CASSFAILDRAYEQYF.

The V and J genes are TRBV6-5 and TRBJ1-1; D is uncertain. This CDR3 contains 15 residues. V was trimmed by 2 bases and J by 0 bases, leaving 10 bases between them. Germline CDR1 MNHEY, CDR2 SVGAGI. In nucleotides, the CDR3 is TGTGCCAGCAGTTACAGCAGTGACATGAACACTGAAGCTTTCTTT. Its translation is CASSYSSDMNTEAFF.

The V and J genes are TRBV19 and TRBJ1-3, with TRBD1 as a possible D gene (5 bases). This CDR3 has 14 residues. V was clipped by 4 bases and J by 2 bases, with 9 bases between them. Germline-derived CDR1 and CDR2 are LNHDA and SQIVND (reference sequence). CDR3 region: CASSNGAAGNTIYF. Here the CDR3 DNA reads TGTGCCAGTAGTAATGGGGCAGCTGGAAACACCATATATTTT.

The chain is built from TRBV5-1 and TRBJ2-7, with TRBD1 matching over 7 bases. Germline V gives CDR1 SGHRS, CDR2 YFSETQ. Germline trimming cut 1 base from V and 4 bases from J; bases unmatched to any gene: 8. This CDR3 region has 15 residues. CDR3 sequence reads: CASSLWGQRVYEQYF. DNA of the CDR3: TGCGCCAGCAGCTTGTGGGGACAGAGAGTATACGAGCAGTACTTC.

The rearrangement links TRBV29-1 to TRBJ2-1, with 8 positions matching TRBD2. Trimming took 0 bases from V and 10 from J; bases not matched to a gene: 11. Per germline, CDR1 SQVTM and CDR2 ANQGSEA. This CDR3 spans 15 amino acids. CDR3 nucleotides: TGCAGCGTTGAAGAGGGTTCGGGAGGGCCATCGGAGCAGTTCTTC. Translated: CSVEEGSGGPSEQFF.

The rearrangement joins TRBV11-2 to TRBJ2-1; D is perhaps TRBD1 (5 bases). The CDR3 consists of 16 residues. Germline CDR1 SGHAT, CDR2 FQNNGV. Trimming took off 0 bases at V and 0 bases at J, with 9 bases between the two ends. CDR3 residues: CASSLEVDSSYNEQFF. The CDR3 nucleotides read TGTGCCAGCAGCTTAGAGGTCGACAGCTCCTACAATGAGCAGTTCTTC.

DNA of the CDR3: TGTGCCAGCAGCTTACAAGCGGGAGGGGGGGTATTCAATGAGCAGTTCTTC. This encodes CASSLQAGGGVFNEQFF. The chain has TRBV7-2 and TRBJ2-1, with TRBD2 matching over 10 bases. The V and J ends lost 2 bases and 6 bases, in that order; junction bases with no gene match: 10. The CDR3 is 17 amino acids. Germline V gene data show CDR1 as SGHTA and CDR2 as FQGNSA.

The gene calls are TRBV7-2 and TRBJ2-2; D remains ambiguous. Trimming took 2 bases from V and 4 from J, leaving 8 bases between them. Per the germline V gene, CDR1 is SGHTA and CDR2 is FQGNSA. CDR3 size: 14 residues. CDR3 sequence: CASSLRRATGELFF. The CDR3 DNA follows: TGTGCCAGCAGCTTAAGACGAGCCACCGGGGAGCTGTTTTTT.

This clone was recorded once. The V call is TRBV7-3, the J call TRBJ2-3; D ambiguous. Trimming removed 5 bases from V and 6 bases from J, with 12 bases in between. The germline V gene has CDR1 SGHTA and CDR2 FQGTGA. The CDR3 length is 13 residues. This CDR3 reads CASSPNPRDTQYF. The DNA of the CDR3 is TGTGCCAGCAGCCCTAATCCCCGGGATACGCAGTATTTT.

The chain's CDR3 is CASSSRGSSSGANVLTF. The CDR3 nucleotides are TGTGCCAGCAGCTCCCGGGGGTCCAGCTCTGGGGCCAACGTCCTGACTTTC. The chain employs TRBV7-9 and TRBJ2-6, with D tentatively TRBD2 (6 bases). CDR1 is SEHNR, CDR2 FQNEAQ, per germline (reference sequence). V was clipped by 4 bases and J by 0 bases, with 13 bases between them. This CDR3 region has 17 residues.

This CDR3 is CASSRGGVYEQYF. The CDR3 DNA follows: TGTGCCAGCTCGAGGGGAGGAGTCTACGAGCAGTACTTC. The rearrangement links TRBV18 to TRBJ2-7; maybe TRBD2 (6 bases). The CDR3 length is 13 residues. V lost 6 bases, J lost 3 bases, and 12 bases lay in between. Per the germline V gene, CDR1 is KGHSH and CDR2 is LQKENI. Full variable domain (remainder filled in from reference TRBV18 and TRBJ2-7): NAGVMQNPRHLVRRRGQEARLRCSPMKGHSHVYWYRQLPEEGLKFMVYLQKENIIDESGMPKERFSAEFPKEGPSILRIQQVVRGDSAAYFCASSRGGVYEQYFGPGTRLTVT.

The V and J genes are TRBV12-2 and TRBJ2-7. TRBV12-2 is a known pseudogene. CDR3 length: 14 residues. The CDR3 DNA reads TGTGCAAGTCGCAAGATCGACCTCTGTGGAGAGCAGTACTTC. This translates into CASRKIDLCGEQYF.

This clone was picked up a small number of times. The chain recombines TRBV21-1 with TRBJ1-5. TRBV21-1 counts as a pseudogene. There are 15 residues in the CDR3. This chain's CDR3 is CASSKARFRGQPQHF. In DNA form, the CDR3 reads TGTGCCAGCAGCAAAGCTAGGTTCCGAGGTCAGCCCCAGCATTTT.

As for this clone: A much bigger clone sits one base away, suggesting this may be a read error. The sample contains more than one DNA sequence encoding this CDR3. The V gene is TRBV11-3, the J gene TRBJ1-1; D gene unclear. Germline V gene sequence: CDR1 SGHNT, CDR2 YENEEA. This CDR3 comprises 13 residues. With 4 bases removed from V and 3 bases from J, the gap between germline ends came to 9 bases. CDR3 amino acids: CASSSQRDTEAFF. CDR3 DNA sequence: TGTGCCAGCAGCTCACAGCGAGACACTGAAGCTTTCTTT. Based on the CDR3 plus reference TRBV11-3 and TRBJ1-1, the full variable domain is EAGVVQSPRYKIIEKKQPVAFWCNPISGHNTLYWYLQNLGQGPELLIRYENEEAVDDSQLPKDRFSAERLKGVDSTLKIQPAELGDSAVYLCASSSQRDTEAFFGQGTRLTVV.

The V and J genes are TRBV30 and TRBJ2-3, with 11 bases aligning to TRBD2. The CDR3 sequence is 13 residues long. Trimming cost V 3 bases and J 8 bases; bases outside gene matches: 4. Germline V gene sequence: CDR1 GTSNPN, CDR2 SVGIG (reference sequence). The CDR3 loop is CAWRTSGIGTQYF. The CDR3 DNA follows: TGTGCCTGGAGGACTAGCGGGATTGGTACGCAGTATTTT.

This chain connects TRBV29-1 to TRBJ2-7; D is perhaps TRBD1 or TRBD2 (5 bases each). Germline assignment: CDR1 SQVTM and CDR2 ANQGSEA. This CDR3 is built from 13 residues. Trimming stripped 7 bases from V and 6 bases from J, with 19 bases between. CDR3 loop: CSDRGQGIGEQYF. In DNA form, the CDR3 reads TGCAGCGATCGGGGTCAGGGAATAGGCGAGCAGTACTTC.